This T cell receptor beta chain stems from a study of OX40 agonist ivuxolimab in advanced cancers. Sequenced by immunoSEQ multiplex PCR; TCRdb stores in-frame clones only, minus some. The sample includes under 35,000 clones, about 87% of them seen just once. The CDR3 spans 14 residues. Germline-derived CDR1 and CDR2 are SGHNT and YYREEE (reference sequence). V was cut by 3 bases and J by 3 bases, with 9 bases left in between. Sequencing was performed on CD4+ or CD8+ T cells sorted from blood, taken in a trial of the OX40 agonist ivuxolimab. The receptor's source is an adult with an advanced solid tumor such as melanoma, head and neck, liver or kidney cancer. The chain carries TRBV5-4 and TRBJ2-2; unclear D gene. The CDR3 bases are TGTGCCAGCAGCTCCCTTAGGGACACCGGGGAGCTGTTTTTT. Its translation: CASSSLRDTGELFF.